A single sample is the source of the 25 T cell receptor beta chains below, sequenced in a study of blood T cell repertoires in COVID-19. TCRdb keeps only in-frame clones here, not all; method: immunoSEQ multiplex PCR. Found here are about 99,000 clones, about four fifths of them singletons; the top ten hold roughly 29%. The sequenced material came from peripheral blood. These TCRs come from a man in his 60s with acute or convalescent COVID-19.

The chain recombines TRBV5-1 with TRBJ2-3; tentatively, D is TRBD2 (6 bases). The CDR3 length is 14 residues. Trimming left V 4 bases short and J 4 bases short, with 13 bases between. Germline CDR1 is SGHRS and CDR2 is YFSETQ. The CDR3 DNA sequence: TGCGCCAGCAGCCGCGGGGTCTATTCAGATACGCAGTATTTT. This codes for CASSRGVYSDTQYF. Complete variable domain (other parts from reference TRBV5-1 and TRBJ2-3): KAGVTQTPRYLIKTRGQQVTLSCSPISGHRSVSWYQQTPGQGLQFLFEYFSETQRNKGNFPGRFSGRQFSNSRSEMNVSTLELGDSALYLCASSRGVYSDTQYFGPGTRLTVL.

This chain connects TRBV6-5 to TRBJ1-2; possible D gene TRBD1, 6 bases. CDR1 is MNHEY and CDR2 is SVGAGI in the germline V gene. The ends were cut back, 7 bases at V and 1 base at J, with 13 bases in the middle. This CDR3 comprises 14 residues. For the CDR3, the DNA is TGTGCCAGCACCGATACAGGGCTTAACTATGGCTACACCTTC. Protein sequence: CASTDTGLNYGYTF.

The J gene is TRBJ2-2, the V gene TRBV29-1; D is ambiguous. Trimming took 6 bases from V and 8 from J, leaving 10 bases between them. Germline V gene data show CDR1 as SQVTM and CDR2 as ANQGSEA. CDR3 size: 11 residues. The CDR3 region has the DNA TGCAGCGTGAGCGTACAAGGGGAGCTGTTTTTT. Translated: CSVSVQGELFF.

A note on this clone: The same CDR3 arises from other DNA sequences in this sample as well. The chain links TRBV11-2 to TRBJ2-2, with unresolved D. Germline CDR1 is SGHAT and CDR2 is FQNNGV. This CDR3 comprises 13 residues. The V end was cut by 1 base, the J end by 4 bases, with 4 bases between. CDR3 in amino acids: CASSLAGTGELFF. DNA of the CDR3: TGTGCCAGCAGCTTAGCCGGCACCGGGGAGCTGTTTTTT.

Ten or more counts support this clone. The chain recombines TRBV2 with TRBJ1-3; D is unclear. In germline, CDR1 is SNHLY, CDR2 FYNNEI. CDR3 size: 14 residues. The V end lost 6 bases, the J end lost 0 bases, and 9 bases lay between the germline ends. The CDR3 spells CASRESSSGNTIYF. As DNA, the CDR3 is TGTGCCAGCAGGGAATCCAGCTCTGGAAACACCATATATTTT.

The rearrangement links TRBV5-1 to TRBJ1-1, with D possibly matching TRBD1 (6 bases). Looked up from germline, CDR1 is SGHRS and CDR2 is YFSETQ. V lost 2 bases to trimming and J lost 5 bases, with 16 bases between them. This CDR3 spans 15 amino acids. This CDR3 reads CASSLSTGVGTEAFF. The DNA of the CDR3 is TGCGCCAGCAGCTTATCGACAGGTGTGGGAACTGAAGCTTTCTTT.

This sequence joins TRBV6-5 and TRBJ2-1; TRBD1 aligns across 8 bases. CDR1 and CDR2 from the germline V gene are MNHEY and SVGAGI. This CDR3 spans 15 amino acids. Trimming removed 6 bases from V and 0 bases from J; junction bases left unmatched: 4. This chain's CDR3 is CASRITGGSYNEQFF. For the CDR3, the DNA is TGTGCCAGCAGGATAACAGGGGGCTCCTACAATGAGCAGTTCTTC.

The chain employs TRBV19 and TRBJ1-1, with D perhaps matching TRBD1 (5 bases). CDR3 length equals 15 residues. Trimming shortened V by 5 bases and J by 0 bases, and 13 bases separated the two germline ends. Per the germline V gene, CDR1 is LNHDA and CDR2 is SQIVND (reference sequence). This chain's CDR3 is CASSPRTSMNTEAFF. CDR3 DNA: TGTGCCAGTAGTCCCCGGACAAGCATGAACACTGAAGCTTTCTTT.

This clone was observed a few times. This sample also contains other DNA sequences that code for the same CDR3. The chain joins TRBV5-1 to TRBJ2-7; TRBD2 aligns across 9 bases. CDR1 and CDR2 from the germline V gene are SGHRS and YFSETQ. The CDR3 totals 14 residues. With V trimmed by 5 bases and J by 0 bases, 3 bases remained unmatched. The DNA of the CDR3 is TGCGCCAGCAGTTTGACTAGCGGCTCCTACGAGCAGTACTTC. Translated, it gives CASSLTSGSYEQYF. The entire variable domain, with the rest obtained from reference TRBV5-1 and TRBJ2-7, is as follows: KAGVTQTPRYLIKTRGQQVTLSCSPISGHRSVSWYQQTPGQGLQFLFEYFSETQRNKGNFPGRFSGRQFSNSRSEMNVSTLELGDSALYLCASSLTSGSYEQYFGPGTRLTVT.

The chain carries TRBV19 and TRBJ2-2, with D perhaps matching TRBD1 (8 bases). Germline CDR1 and CDR2: LNHDA and SQIVND (reference sequence). The CDR3 loop spans 14 amino acids. V was clipped by 6 bases and J by 7 bases, with 15 bases between them. CDR3 nucleotides: TGTGCCAGTAGGTACAGGGGGGGAATCGGGGAGCTGTTTTTT. This sequence encodes CASRYRGGIGELFF. The variable domain in full, completed from reference TRBV19 and TRBJ2-2, reads DGGITQSPKYLFRKEGQNVTLSCEQNLNHDAMYWYRQDPGQGLRLIYYSQIVNDFQKGDIAEGYSVSREKKESFPLTVTSAQKNPTAFYLCASRYRGGIGELFFGEGSRLTVL.

This chain connects TRBV18 to TRBJ1-1; D is uncertain. CDR3 size: 16 residues. The V and J ends lost 4 bases and 4 bases respectively, with 19 bases between them. Per germline, CDR1 KGHSH and CDR2 LQKENI. The CDR3 bases are TGTGCCAGCTCACAGACAAACCGGGGAATCGGCACTGAAGCTTTCTTT. It specifies CASSQTNRGIGTEAFF. Using reference TRBV18 and TRBJ1-1 for the parts outside the CDR3, the full variable domain is NAGVMQNPRHLVRRRGQEARLRCSPMKGHSHVYWYRQLPEEGLKFMVYLQKENIIDESGMPKERFSAEFPKEGPSILRIQQVVRGDSAAYFCASSQTNRGIGTEAFFGQGTRLTVV.

The rearrangement joins TRBV2 to TRBJ2-1; 10 bases align to TRBD1. This CDR3 spans 15 amino acids. The ends lost 6 bases at V and 4 bases at J; junction bases unmatched: 6. The germline V gene encodes CDR1 SNHLY and CDR2 FYNNEI. The CDR3 region is CASSVPGQGYNEQFF. The CDR3 DNA is TGTGCCAGCAGCGTACCGGGACAGGGGTACAATGAGCAGTTCTTC.

V usage is TRBV30 and J usage is TRBJ1-3; D ambiguous. The V gene's germline CDR1 is GTSNPN and CDR2 SVGIG (reference sequence). The CDR3 loop spans 15 amino acids. V was cut by 0 bases and J by 0 bases, with 9 bases left in between. CDR3 sequence: CAWSVGSFSGNTIYF. CDR3 coding DNA: TGTGCCTGGAGTGTGGGGAGTTTCTCTGGAAACACCATATATTTT. The whole variable domain, remainder taken from reference TRBV30 and TRBJ1-3, is SQTIHQWPATLVQPVGSPLSLECTVEGTSNPNLYWYRQAAGRGLQLLFYSVGIGQISSEVPQNLSASRPQDRQFILSSKKLLLSDSGFYLCAWSVGSFSGNTIYFGEGSWLTVV.

The CDR3 region is CASSYGPEQFF. Written as DNA, the CDR3 is TGTGCCAGCAGTTACGGTCCTGAGCAGTTCTTC. The gene calls are TRBV7-2 and TRBJ2-1, with unresolved D. The CDR3 loop spans 11 amino acids. Germline CDR1 reads SGHTA; CDR2 reads FQGNSA. V gave up 6 bases and J gave up 9 bases, with 9 bases separating them.

The genes are TRBV28 and TRBJ1-2, with 9 bases lining up with TRBD1. The CDR3 runs to 15 residues. With 6 bases clipped from V and 7 bases from J, the junction kept 12 bases outside the gene matches. Germline loops: CDR1 MDHEN, CDR2 SYDVKM. CDR3 coding DNA: TGTGCCAGCAGCCGAACAGGGGGCTTTGGGAGTGGCTACACCTTC. Residues: CASSRTGGFGSGYTF.

V gene TRBV4-3 combines with J gene TRBJ1-2; D not resolved. V was trimmed by 1 base and J by 7 bases, leaving 10 bases between them. The germline gives CDR1 LGHNA, CDR2 YSLEER. The CDR3 contains 13 residues. The CDR3 bases are TGCGCCAGCAGCCAAGGATCGAGGTCTGGCTACACCTTC. This gives the protein CASSQGSRSGYTF.

V gene TRBV4-2 combines with J gene TRBJ2-1; TRBD2 agrees at 7 bases. CDR3 length: 14 residues. V shed 8 bases and J 2 bases; nucleotides not matched to a gene: 6. The germline V gene has CDR1 LGHNA and CDR2 YNFKEQ. This CDR3 is CASRQREAYNEQFF. DNA of the CDR3: TGTGCCAGCCGGCAGCGGGAAGCCTACAATGAGCAGTTCTTC.

The chain couples TRBV27 to TRBJ2-7, with D uncertain. Between the trimmed V and J ends, which lost 2 bases and 1 base, there was a span of 6 bases. The CDR3 extends over 13 amino acids. CDR1 and CDR2 from the germline V gene are MNHEY and SMNVEV (reference sequence). This CDR3 is CASSLPFSYEQYF. The CDR3 bases are TGTGCCAGCAGTTTACCTTTTTCCTACGAGCAGTACTTC.

This clone was seen a few times. Here the CDR3 DNA reads TGTGCCAGCAGTTCGACTAGCGGGAGTGTCGGAAATGAGCAGTTCTTC. It is translated as CASSSTSGSVGNEQFF. This rearrangement joins TRBV7-6 to TRBJ2-1; TRBD2 matches at 12 bases. Germline assignment: CDR1 SGHVS and CDR2 FNYEAQ. V shed 6 bases, J shed 7 bases, and the junction held 10 bases outside the gene matches. This CDR3 comprises 16 residues.

The V gene is TRBV24-1, the J gene TRBJ2-5; 11 nucleotides line up with TRBD1. Germline assignment: CDR1 KGHDR and CDR2 SFDVKD. The CDR3 length is 14 residues. After removal of 5 bases from V and 5 bases from J, the junction contained 3 bases not matched to a gene. The CDR3 DNA sequence: TGTGCCACCAGTGGGACAGGGGGCTGGGAGACCCAGTACTTC. Residues: CATSGTGGWETQYF.

The sample holds a few counts of this clone. The chain couples TRBV7-8 to TRBJ1-1; unclear D gene. CDR3 length: 11 residues. Germline CDR1 is SGHVS and CDR2 is FQNEAQ. The V end was cut by 5 bases, the J end by 7 bases, with 8 bases between. CDR3 amino acids: CASSRTFEAFF. CDR3 DNA sequence: TGTGCCAGCAGCCGTACATTTGAAGCTTTCTTT.

The chain carries TRBV5-1 and TRBJ1-2; 9 nucleotides match TRBD1. After removal of 4 bases from V and 6 bases from J, the junction contained 4 bases not matched to a gene. Looked up from germline, CDR1 is SGHRS and CDR2 is YFSETQ. The CDR3 has 13 residues. The CDR3 region is CASSRGQGDGYTF. Written as DNA, the CDR3 is TGCGCCAGCAGCCGGGGACAGGGCGATGGCTACACCTTC.

The chain combines TRBV30 with TRBJ1-2, with 9 bases identical to TRBD1. The V gene's germline CDR1 is GTSNPN and CDR2 SVGIG (reference sequence). This CDR3 has 14 residues. With 6 bases clipped from V and 4 bases from J, the junction kept 9 bases outside the gene matches. CDR3 protein: CACNRDREVYGYTF. DNA of the CDR3: TGTGCCTGTAACCGGGACAGGGAAGTCTATGGCTACACCTTC.

The chain joins TRBV5-4 to TRBJ2-5; a weak D match, TRBD2 (5 bases). Per the germline V gene, CDR1 is SGHNT and CDR2 is YYREEE (reference sequence). The ends were cut back, 0 bases at V and 2 bases at J, with 14 bases in the middle. The CDR3 is made up of 16 amino acids. The CDR3 loop is CASSLGLQAAQETQYF. The CDR3 coding sequence is TGTGCCAGCAGCTTGGGCCTCCAAGCGGCACAAGAGACCCAGTACTTC.

The gene calls are TRBV2 and TRBJ1-5; D uncertain. The V gene's germline CDR1 is SNHLY and CDR2 FYNNEI. The CDR3 loop spans 14 amino acids. Trimming shortened V by 6 bases and J by 3 bases, and 12 bases separated the two germline ends. CDR3 in DNA: TGTGCCAGCAGCGCGGATACGGTCAATCAGCCCCAGCATTTT. The encoded protein is CASSADTVNQPQHF.